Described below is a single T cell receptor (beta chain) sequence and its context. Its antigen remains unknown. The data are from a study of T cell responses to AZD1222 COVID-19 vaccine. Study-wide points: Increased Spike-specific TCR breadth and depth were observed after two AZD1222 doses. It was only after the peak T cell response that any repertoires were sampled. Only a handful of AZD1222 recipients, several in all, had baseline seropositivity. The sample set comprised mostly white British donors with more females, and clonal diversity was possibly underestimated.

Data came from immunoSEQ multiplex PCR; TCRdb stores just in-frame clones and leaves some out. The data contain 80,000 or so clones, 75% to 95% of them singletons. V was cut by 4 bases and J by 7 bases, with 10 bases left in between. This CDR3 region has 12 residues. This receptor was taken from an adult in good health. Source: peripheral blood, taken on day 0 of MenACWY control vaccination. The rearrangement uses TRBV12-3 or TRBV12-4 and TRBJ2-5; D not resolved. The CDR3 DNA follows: TGTGCCAGCAGTTCTATCCGTGGGACCCAGTACTTC. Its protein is CASSSIRGTQYF.